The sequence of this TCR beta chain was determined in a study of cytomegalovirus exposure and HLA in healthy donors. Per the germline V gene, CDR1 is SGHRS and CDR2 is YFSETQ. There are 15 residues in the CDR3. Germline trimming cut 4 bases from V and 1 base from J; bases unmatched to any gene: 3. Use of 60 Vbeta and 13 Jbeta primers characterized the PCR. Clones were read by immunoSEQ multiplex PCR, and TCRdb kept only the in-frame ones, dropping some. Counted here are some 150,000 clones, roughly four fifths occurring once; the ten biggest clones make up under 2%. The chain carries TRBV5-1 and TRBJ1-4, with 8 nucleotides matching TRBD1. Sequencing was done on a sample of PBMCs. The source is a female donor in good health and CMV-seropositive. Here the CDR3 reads CASSTTGGTNEKLFF. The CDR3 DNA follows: TGCGCCAGCAGCACCACAGGGGGAACTAATGAAAAACTGTTTTTT.